This TCR beta chain appears in the sequencing data of a study of siplizumab effects on memory and regulatory T cells. CDR1 is ENHRY, CDR2 SYGVKD, per germline. The CDR3 is 13 residues long. V shed 6 bases and J shed 8 bases, with 11 bases lying between them. Using immunoSEQ multiplex PCR, the repertoire was profiled, and TCRdb retains in-frame clones only, with some absent. The table lists more than 75,000 clones, around 97% of them singletons, with around 0.031% in the top ten. The origin of this receptor is a human donor in good health. Sequencing input: naive CD4+ T cells sorted from blood. V is TRBV10-3 and J is TRBJ1-6; D is ambiguous. The CDR3 loop reads CAIRAGSDSPLHF. For the CDR3, the DNA is TGTGCCATCAGGGCAGGTTCCGATTCACCCCTCCACTTT.